This is a list of T cell receptor beta chains from one sample in a study of T cell responses to AZD1222 COVID-19 vaccine. The repertoire was sequenced with immunoSEQ multiplex PCR; TCRdb's copy has only in-frame clones and lacks some. The table has over 45,000 clones, 80% to 90% seen once. The sample was peripheral blood, taken on day 0 of AZD1222 vaccination. These receptors originate from an adult in good health. The CDR3 runs from the conserved cysteine through the conserved F or W. The D gene is left open where the match is weak. Clone size is stated in some rows and not others, as once, few, many or a class when expanded.

>TRBJ2-7|.|TRBV6-1|.|11
TGTGCCAGCAGTGAAGCCTGGGAGCAGTACTTC
CASSEAWEQYF
>TRBJ2-5|.|TRBV29-1|.|14
TGCAGCGTTGGACAGGCTCCCCTCCAAGAGACCCAGTACTTC
CSVGQAPLQETQYF
>TRBJ1-1|.|TRBV7-9|.|14
TGTGCCAGCAGCCTGTCAGGGGAGTACACTGAAGCTTTCTTT
CASSLSGEYTEAFF
>TRBJ1-6|.|TRBV11-3|.|15
TGTGCCAGCAGCTTAGGAAGGACCTATAATTCACCCCTCCACTTT
CASSLGRTYNSPLHF
>TRBJ1-2|.|TRBV11-2|few|13
TGTGCCAGCAGCCCCTCGCCCAACTATGGCTACACCTTC
CASSPSPNYGYTF
>TRBJ1-2|.|TRBV30|once|14
TGTGCCTGGAGTCCCGGGGGCAGGAACTATGGCTACACCTTC
CAWSPGGRNYGYTF
>TRBJ2-7|.|TRBV19|.|15
TGTGCCAGTAGTATAGGAGACGGGGGATTCTACGAGCAGTACTTC
CASSIGDGGFYEQYF
>TRBJ2-7|TRBD2|TRBV29-1|.|13
TGCAGCGTTGAATTCGACGGGGGGAGCGAGCAGTACTTC
CSVEFDGGSEQYF
>TRBJ1-1|.|TRBV6-2/TRBV6-3|.|13
TGTGCCAGCAGCGCGACAGAGAACACTGAAGCTTTCTTT
CASSATENTEAFF
>TRBJ2-2|.|TRBV27|.|13
TGTGCCAGCAGTTTAATTGGGAACGGGGAGCTGTTTTTT
CASSLIGNGELFF
>TRBJ1-3|TRBD1|TRBV5-1|.|16
TGCGCCAGCAGCTTAACGGGACAGGGATCTGGAAACACCATATATTTT
CASSLTGQGSGNTIYF
>TRBJ1-6|TRBD1|TRBV7-9|.|13
TGTGCCAGCAGCGGTGGACAGGGGTCATCCCTCCACTTT
CASSGGQGSSLHF
>TRBJ1-5|TRBD1|TRBV7-9|.|15
TGTGCCAGCAGTCTGGGACAGGGGGCTGCTCGGCCCCAGCATTTT
CASSLGQGAARPQHF
>TRBJ1-3|.|TRBV15|.|16
TGTGCCACCAGCAGAGATCCCCCTCAGACTGGAAACACCATATATTTT
CATSRDPPQTGNTIYF
>TRBJ2-1|TRBD1|TRBV6-5|.|15
TGTGCCAGCAGTCTAGACAGGGGTACCTACAATGAGCAGTTCTTC
CASSLDRGTYNEQFF
>TRBJ1-6|.|TRBV5-6|.|15
TGTGCCAGCAGCTTGGGGGGCTCCTATAATTCACCCCTCCACTTT
CASSLGGSYNSPLHF
>TRBJ2-3|TRBD1|TRBV28|.|16
TGTGCCGTCTGGGACAGACCGGGGATTGTAGAAGGTACGCAGTATTTT
CAVWDRPGIVEGTQYF
>TRBJ1-2|.|TRBV5-1|.|14
TGCGCCAGCAGCTTAGAAGGATCTAACTATGGCTACACCTTC
CASSLEGSNYGYTF
>TRBJ2-3|TRBD1|TRBV4-1|few|15
TGCGCCAGCACCTTTGCAGGGGGTATCACAGATACGCAGTATTTT
CASTFAGGITDTQYF
>TRBJ1-1|.|TRBV27|.|14
TGTGCCAGCAGTTTATCTGGAGGACAGACTGAAGCTTTCTTT
CASSLSGGQTEAFF
>TRBJ1-1|.|TRBV10-2|few|13
TGCGCCAGCAGTGAGTCGACAGGACTAGAAGCTTTCTTT
CASSESTGLEAFF
>TRBJ1-5|.|TRBV6-5|.|13
TGTGCCAGCAGCTTACGTGAGAGTCAGCCCCAGCATTTT
CASSLRESQPQHF
>TRBJ1-2|.|TRBV29-1|.|12
TGCAGCGTTGAAAAGGTTTTCTATGGCTACACCTTC
CSVEKVFYGYTF
>TRBJ2-7|TRBD2|TRBV25-1|.|13
TGTGCCAGCAGTGAGGCGGGGGAATACGAGCAGTACTTC
CASSEAGEYEQYF
>TRBJ2-6|.|TRBV2|.|17
TGTGCCAGCAGTGAAATTCGATGGGGCTCTGGGGCCAACGTCCTGACTTTC
CASSEIRWGSGANVLTF
>TRBJ2-5|.|TRBV4-1|.|16
TGCGCCAGCAGCCAAGATCTCGGCTGGAAACAAGAGACCCAGTACTTC
CASSQDLGWKQETQYF
>TRBJ1-2|.|TRBV12-3/TRBV12-4|once|11
TGTGCCAGCAGTTCTAGCTATGGCTACACCTTC
CASSSSYGYTF
>TRBJ2-7|.|TRBV7-9|once|16
TGTGCCAGCAGCTTAATCACCGGGAAAGGTACCTACGAGCAGTACTTC
CASSLITGKGTYEQYF
>TRBJ2-3|.|TRBV13|.|18
TGTGCCAGCAGCCCCCCCTGGGCGGACAATCTCCTCACAGATACGCAGTATTTT
CASSPPWADNLLTDTQYF
>TRBJ2-1|.|TRBV4-2|.|13
TGTGCCAGCAGCCAAGGGAGGTTTAGTGAGCAGTTCTTC
CASSQGRFSEQFF
>TRBJ1-2|TRBD1|TRBV27|few|15
TGTGCCAGCAGCCCCGGACAGGGGGCTGGCTATGGCTACACCTTC
CASSPGQGAGYGYTF
>TRBJ1-2|TRBD1|TRBV28|medium-sized|14
TGTGCCAGCTATACCCAGGGGGCCGGTTATGGCTACACCTTC
CASYTQGAGYGYTF
>TRBJ1-1|.|TRBV28|few|11
TGTGCCAGTGCGACAGCCACTGAAGCTTTCTTT
CASATATEAFF
>TRBJ2-2|TRBD2|TRBV29-1|.|15
TGCAGCGCCGTAGCGGGGGCCACGAACACCGGGGAGCTGTTTTTT
CSAVAGATNTGELFF
>TRBJ2-2|.|TRBV3-1/TRBV3-2|.|16
TGTGCCAGCAGCCTGGCGGGACTGATGAACACCGGGGAGCTGTTTTTT
CASSLAGLMNTGELFF
>TRBJ2-6|.|TRBV7-9|.|16
TGTGCCAGCAGCTTAAGGATAGGGGGTGGGGCCAACGTCCTGACTTTC
CASSLRIGGGANVLTF
>TRBJ2-7|TRBD1|TRBV7-8|.|13
TGTGCCAGCAGTCTAGGGGGCAGGTACGAGCAGTACTTC
CASSLGGRYEQYF
>TRBJ2-6|.|TRBV6-2/TRBV6-3|.|16
TGTGCCAGCAGTTACTCACTATTGTCTGGGGCCAACGTCCTGACTTTC
CASSYSLLSGANVLTF
>TRBJ2-3|.|TRBV20-1|once|11
TGCAGTGCTACGAGCACAGATACGCAGTATTTT
CSATSTDTQYF